A single T cell receptor beta chain is shown here with its context. CDR3 size: 17 residues. Trimming took off 4 bases at V and 0 bases at J, with 16 bases between the two ends. Per the germline V gene, CDR1 is SGDLS and CDR2 is YYNGEE. These data are taken from a study of blood T cell repertoires in COVID-19. As for the study in general: Samples came from the United States, Italy and Spain, spanning acute and convalescent COVID-19.

Methods used by the authors: The assay estimated nucleated cells by amplifying reference gene primers. TCRdb keeps only in-frame clones here, not all; method: immunoSEQ multiplex PCR. V, J and clone size are those of that table, while D and trimming were read from the DNA. The table has fewer than 250,000 clones, about 83% seen once; the top ten hold 4.5% to 5.5%. The chain couples TRBV9 to TRBJ1-4, with a possible D match to TRBD1 (5 bases). The clonotype comes from a woman aged 65 to 85 with active or convalescent COVID-19. What was sequenced was peripheral blood. The CDR3, as DNA: TGTGCCAGCAGCCTTCACGGTGGGGGGGCAACTAATGAAAAACTGTTTTTT. It yields the protein CASSLHGGGATNEKLFF. Combining the CDR3 with reference TRBV9 and TRBJ1-4 gives the whole variable domain DSGVTQTPKHLITATGQRVTLRCSPRSGDLSVYWYQQSLDQGLQFLIQYYNGEERAKGNILERFSAQQFPDLHSELNLSSLELGDSALYFCASSLHGGGATNEKLFFGSGTQLSVL.